These 21 T cell receptor beta chains were sequenced from one sample in a study of glioma-infiltrating T cells. Amplification of TCR alpha and beta CDR3 regions from RNA used iRepertoire nested multiplex PCR. TCRdb re-analysed the multiplex PCR reads in MiXCR, keeping a single row per CDR3 protein. This repertoire shows more than 300,000 distinct CDR3 sequences, less than 50% found once; its top ten account for approximately 12%. Source material: glioma tissue, nonneoplastic brain tissue, or PBMCs (not recorded which). Receptor source: a human donor with low-grade glioma or glioblastoma, undergoing nonglioma brain surgery, or in good health (not recorded which).

The chain uses TRBV5-4 and TRBJ2-5; TRBD1 might be the D (5 bases). V lost 4 bases to trimming and J lost 4 bases, with 14 bases between them. The germline V gene encodes CDR1 SGHNT and CDR2 YYREEE (reference sequence). The CDR3 is made up of 14 amino acids. The CDR3 loop reads CASSLGVYGETQYF. The CDR3, as DNA: TGTGCCAGCAGCCTAGGGGTCTACGGAGAGACCCAGTACTTC.

The chain joins TRBV5-6 to TRBJ1-1; a weak D match, TRBD1 (6 bases). The CDR3 consists of 13 residues. Germline assignment: CDR1 SGHDT and CDR2 YYEEEE. The V gene lost 4 bases and the J gene lost 7 bases, with 14 bases spanning the gap. The CDR3 sequence: CASSPGTPLEAFF. In DNA, the CDR3 is TGTGCCAGCAGCCCCGGGACACCCCTTGAAGCTTTCTTT.

This clonotype was counted ten times or more. The J gene is TRBJ2-1, the V gene TRBV6-2 or TRBV6-3, with D perhaps TRBD2 (6 bases). Trimming cost V 0 bases and J 7 bases, with 16 bases left between them. This CDR3 has 16 residues. Germline-derived CDR1 and CDR2 are MNHEY and SVGEGT. The CDR3 DNA reads TGTGCCAGCAGTTACTCTCTGGGGGGAGATGGGAATGAGCAGTTCTTC. This encodes CASSYSLGGDGNEQFF.

This clonotype was seen a few times. The DNA of the CDR3 is TGTGCCAGCAGAATCGGGGGCGCCGCCTACGAGCAGTACTTC. Protein product: CASRIGGAAYEQYF. V gene TRBV28 combines with J gene TRBJ2-7, with D perhaps matching TRBD1 or TRBD2 (6 bases each). Trimming pared 6 bases from V and 2 bases from J, leaving 14 bases between. This CDR3 spans 14 amino acids. Germline V gene lookup returns CDR1 MDHEN and CDR2 SYDVKM.

This clonotype was counted only a few times. The chain is built from TRBV6-2 or TRBV6-3 and TRBJ2-5, with 8 positions matching TRBD2. V gave up 3 bases and J gave up 5 bases; unmatched junction bases: 5. Germline V gene data show CDR1 as MNHEY and CDR2 as SVGEGT. The CDR3 loop spans 14 amino acids. In DNA form, the CDR3 reads TGTGCCAGCAGTTATAGCGGGGCAGGGGAGACCCAGTACTTC. It yields the protein CASSYSGAGETQYF.

About this clonotype: Just one base apart from a much larger clone, this may be a read error. The V call is TRBV15, the J call TRBJ2-7; D is unclear. Germline CDR1 is LNHNV and CDR2 is YYDKDF (reference sequence). V lost 4 bases to trimming and J lost 0 bases, with 10 bases between them. The CDR3 has 14 residues. CDR3: CATSKTLVSYEQYF. The CDR3 DNA reads TGTGCCACCAGCAAGACCTTGGTCTCCTACGAGCAGTACTTC.

This chain joins TRBV7-9 and TRBJ2-5; no clear D. The length of the CDR3 is 15 residues. CDR1 SEHNR and CDR2 FQNEAQ come from the germline V gene (reference sequence). Trimming took off 5 bases at V and 4 bases at J, with 17 bases between the two ends. The CDR3 loop is CASSPTTIGRETQYF. In DNA, the CDR3 is TGTGCCAGCAGCCCAACCACTATAGGAAGAGAGACCCAGTACTTC.

In this sample, this clonotype turned up a few times. The gene calls are TRBV12-3 or TRBV12-4 and TRBJ1-1; possibly TRBD1 for D (5 bases). Trimming cost V 2 bases and J 5 bases, with 9 bases left between them. This CDR3 comprises 13 residues. The CDR3 nucleotides read TGTGCCAGCAGTTTAACGGGGGTTACTGAAGCTTTCTTT. The encoded protein is CASSLTGVTEAFF.

This clonotype was seen a handful of times. The rearrangement joins TRBV28 to TRBJ2-7, with a tentative D call TRBD2 (5 bases). The CDR3 totals 14 residues. Germline lookup yields CDR1 MDHEN and CDR2 SYDVKM. Deletions cut 7 bases from V and 0 bases from J, with 13 bases between. CDR3 loop: CASTPPGYSYEQYF. CDR3 nucleotide sequence: TGTGCCAGCACCCCCCCGGGATACTCCTACGAGCAGTACTTC.

V and J are TRBV19 and TRBJ2-2, with D perhaps TRBD2 (5 bases). CDR1 is LNHDA and CDR2 is SQIVND in the germline V gene (reference sequence). CDR3 length equals 16 residues. The V end lost 6 bases, the J end lost 1 base, and 15 bases lay between the germline ends. The CDR3 nucleotides are TGTGCCAGTAGCGTCTGGGGAGAGGGGAACACCGGGGAGCTGTTTTTT. It specifies CASSVWGEGNTGELFF. Together with reference TRBV19 and TRBJ2-2, the CDR3 gives the full variable domain: DGGITQSPKYLFRKEGQNVTLSCEQNLNHDAMYWYRQDPGQGLRLIYYSQIVNDFQKGDIAEGYSVSREKKESFPLTVTSAQKNPTAFYLCASSVWGEGNTGELFFGEGSRLTVL.

This clonotype was recorded many times. This chain uses TRBV24-1 with TRBJ2-7; D may correspond to TRBD1 or TRBD2 (5 bases each). CDR1 KGHDR and CDR2 SFDVKD come from the germline V gene. Between the trimmed V and J ends, which lost 7 bases and 1 base, there was a span of 10 bases. This CDR3 contains 13 residues. CDR3 sequence (DNA): TGTGCCACCAGGGGACGGTCTTCCTACGAGCAGTACTTC. Translating it yields CATRGRSSYEQYF.

The V and J genes are TRBV20-1 and TRBJ1-1; the match to TRBD1 covers 7 bases. This CDR3 comprises 13 residues. The germline gives CDR1 DFQATT, CDR2 SNEGSKA (reference sequence). The V gene end was trimmed by 3 bases and the J gene end by 5 bases; junction bases not matched to a gene: 6. This CDR3 reads CSASTGQMTEAFF. The CDR3, as DNA: TGCAGTGCTAGTACGGGACAGATGACTGAAGCTTTCTTT.

This clonotype was seen many times. The genes are TRBV27 and TRBJ2-1; D remains unclear. The CDR3 has 16 residues. The V gene lost 3 bases and the J gene lost 1 base, with 13 bases spanning the gap. Germline V gene lookup returns CDR1 MNHEY and CDR2 SMNVEV (reference sequence). CDR3 in amino acids: CASSFIGFGSYNEQFF. In nucleotides, the CDR3 is TGTGCCAGCAGTTTTATCGGGTTTGGGTCCTACAATGAGCAGTTCTTC.

This clonotype showed up just a few times. CDR3 in amino acids: CAIRWGSTEAFF. As DNA, the CDR3 is TGTGCCATCAGGTGGGGTTCCACTGAAGCTTTCTTT. This sequence joins TRBV10-3 and TRBJ1-1; D ambiguous. CDR1 is ENHRY, CDR2 SYGVKD, per germline. V lost 6 bases to trimming and J lost 4 bases, with 9 bases between them. The CDR3 extends over 12 amino acids.

The chain recombines TRBV18 with TRBJ1-1; the D is unclear. Between the trimmed V and J ends, which lost 6 bases and 0 bases, there was a span of 8 bases. Germline CDR1 reads KGHSH; CDR2 reads LQKENI. The CDR3 totals 13 residues. CDR3 DNA sequence: TGTGCCAGCTCGCCTATATTGAACACTGAAGCTTTCTTT. This codes for CASSPILNTEAFF.

This clonotype has a count of ten or more. The chain joins TRBV27 to TRBJ2-7; 8 nucleotides align to TRBD2. The V and J ends lost 3 bases and 4 bases, in that order; junction bases with no gene match: 5. The CDR3 loop spans 14 amino acids. From germline, CDR1 is MNHEY and CDR2 SMNVEV (reference sequence). The CDR3 DNA reads TGTGCCAGCAGTTTCGGGGGGGGAGGGTACGAGCAGTACTTC. This translates into CASSFGGGGYEQYF.

Comments on this clonotype: A clone one base away is much larger, so this may be a read error. The chain uses TRBV7-2 and TRBJ2-3; possibly TRBD2 for D (5 bases). The CDR3 has 18 amino acids. The germline CDR1 and CDR2 sequences are SGHTA and FQGNSA. V was cut by 6 bases and J by 1 base, with 23 bases left in between. The CDR3 loop reads CASSPAALDWRGTDTQYF. CDR3 DNA sequence: TGTGCCAGCAGTCCAGCGGCCCTAGACTGGCGGGGCACAGATACGCAGTATTTT.

Notes on this clonotype: The conserved phenylalanine or tryptophan normally closing the CDR3 is absent here, so this likely arose from a read error. The V and J genes are TRBV12-3 or TRBV12-4 and TRBJ2-7; 9 positions agree with TRBD2. Trimming cost V 5 bases and J 5 bases; bases outside gene matches: 7. The CDR3 loop spans 14 amino acids. CDR3 amino acids: CASSRTSVSHEQYL. The CDR3 coding sequence is TGTGCCAGCAGTAGGACTAGCGTTTCCCACGAGCAGTACTTA.

This clonotype was seen only a few times. V gene TRBV7-2 combines with J gene TRBJ1-1; 7 bases match TRBD1. Trimming cost V 8 bases and J 1 base; bases outside gene matches: 4. Germline-derived CDR1 and CDR2 are SGHTA and FQGNSA. The CDR3 runs 13 residues. This chain's CDR3 is CASGRDRNTEAFF. CDR3 DNA: TGTGCCAGCGGTCGGGACAGGAACACTGAAGCTTTCTTT.

V is TRBV12-3 or TRBV12-4 and J is TRBJ1-2; D remains unclear. V lost 7 bases and J lost 4, with 13 bases in between. This CDR3 region has 13 residues. The CDR3 loop reads CASTLPGGYGYTF. CDR3 DNA sequence: TGTGCCAGCACCCTACCTGGCGGCTATGGCTACACCTTC.

This clonotype has only one observation. Being one base from a much bigger clone, this may be a read error. The V call is TRBV6-1, the J call TRBJ2-1; TRBD1 agrees at 7 bases. The V gene's germline CDR1 is MNHNS and CDR2 SASEGT. Trimming at V came to 6 bases and at J to 6 bases, leaving 8 bases not matched to a gene. CDR3 length: 14 residues. CDR3 nucleotides: TGTGCCAGCAGAGAACAGGGGAAGGGCAATGAGCAGTTCTTC. Translation: CASREQGKGNEQFF.